A selection of T cell receptor beta chains follows, all from one sample in a study of OX40 agonist ivuxolimab in advanced cancers. Clones were sequenced by immunoSEQ multiplex PCR, and TCRdb holds only the in-frame ones, with some missing. The sample comprises approximately 58,000 clones, 81% of which are singletons, and 0.75% rests with the top ten. The material was CD4+ or CD8+ T cells sorted from blood, obtained in a trial of the OX40 agonist ivuxolimab. The receptors shown here come from an adult with an advanced solid tumor such as melanoma, head and neck, liver or kidney cancer. CDR3s leave out the opening cysteine and the closing phenylalanine or tryptophan. The order of the fields is V gene, J gene, CDR3 protein.

TRBV6-6,TRBJ1-5,ASSYPNIEGPQH
TRBV5-1,TRBJ2-7,ASSLAWTGYEQY
TRBV7-8,TRBJ1-5,ASSLSAQGLWPQH
TRBV28,TRBJ1-5,ASSLLGSNQPQH
TRBV28,TRBJ1-5,ASRASGAGNQPQH
TRBV29-1,TRBJ2-7,SVEGSGDEQY
TRBV6-6,TRBJ2-5,ASSITETQY
TRBV10-3,TRBJ1-3,AISGSTGGLGNTIY
TRBV2,TRBJ2-7,ASSGDWDEQY
TRBV2,TRBJ2-7,ASHPGAGEQY
TRBV6-1,TRBJ2-7,ASRIIHASYEQY
TRBV6-1,TRBJ1-4,ASKETLGTNEKLF
TRBV5-1,TRBJ2-3,ASSLWTVFTDTQY
TRBV5-1,TRBJ1-1,ASGPAGANTEAF
TRBV7-2,TRBJ1-2,ASSKPRASGNYGYT
TRBV11-2,TRBJ2-7,ASSSGQGQVYEQY
TRBV5-1,TRBJ2-7,ASSRRWDSEQY
TRBV5-8,TRBJ2-7,ASSFVGEQY
TRBV11-2,TRBJ2-5,ASSLGGGPGETQY
TRBV11-3,TRBJ2-7,ASTSRGEQY
TRBV10-3,TRBJ2-5,AISEGLAGAKQETQY
TRBV7-6,TRBJ1-3,ASSPGLSGNTIY
TRBV18,TRBJ2-3,ASSPLAGPTDTQY
TRBV11-3,TRBJ2-7,ASSLGGKYEQY
TRBV28,TRBJ1-3,ASTRMENAGNTIY
TRBV14,TRBJ2-7,ASSQAYEQY
TRBV19,TRBJ2-7,ASSDSIARGYEQY
TRBV6-1,TRBJ2-3,ASRLPRGTDTQY
TRBV6-6,TRBJ2-7,ASIGTSAYEQY
TRBV6-1,TRBJ1-2,ASSERGDYGYT